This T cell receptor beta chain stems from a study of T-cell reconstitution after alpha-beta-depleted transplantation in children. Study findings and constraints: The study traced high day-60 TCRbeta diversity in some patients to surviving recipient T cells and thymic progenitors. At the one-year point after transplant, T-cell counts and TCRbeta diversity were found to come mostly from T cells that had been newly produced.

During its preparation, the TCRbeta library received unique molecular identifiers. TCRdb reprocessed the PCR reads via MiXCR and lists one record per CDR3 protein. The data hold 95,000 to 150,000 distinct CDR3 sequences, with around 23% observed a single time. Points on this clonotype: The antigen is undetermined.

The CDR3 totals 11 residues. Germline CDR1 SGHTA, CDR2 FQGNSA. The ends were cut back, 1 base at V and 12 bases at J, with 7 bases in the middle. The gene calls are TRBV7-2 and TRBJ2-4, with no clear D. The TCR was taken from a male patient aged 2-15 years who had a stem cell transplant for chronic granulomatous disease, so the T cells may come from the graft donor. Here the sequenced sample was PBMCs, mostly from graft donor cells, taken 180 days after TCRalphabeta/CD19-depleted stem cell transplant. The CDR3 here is CASSLVGNQYF. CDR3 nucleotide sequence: TGTGCCAGCAGCTTAGTAGGAAATCAGTACTTC. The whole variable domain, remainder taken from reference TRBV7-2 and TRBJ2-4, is GAGVSQSPSNKVTEKGKDVELRCDPISGHTALYWYRQSLGQGLEFLIYFQGNSAPDKSGLPSDRFSAERTGGSVSTLTIQRTQQEDSAVYLCASSLVGNQYFGAGTRLSVL.